One and the same sample provided the 32 T cell receptor beta chains below, sequenced in a study of T cell responses to AZD1222 COVID-19 vaccine. Sequenced by immunoSEQ multiplex PCR; TCRdb stores in-frame clones only, minus some. The table records some 130,000 clones, 75% to 95% of them present only once. Source: peripheral blood, taken 28 days after the second AZD1222 dose. All receptors come from an adult who received the AZD1222 COVID-19 vaccine.

The chain joins TRBV18 to TRBJ1-5; the D gene is possibly TRBD1 (5 bases). This CDR3 comprises 13 residues. Germline V lookup: CDR1 KGHSH, CDR2 LQKENI. Trimming took off 5 bases at V and 5 bases at J, with 10 bases between the two ends. The CDR3 DNA reads as TGTGCCAGCTCAAGGGGACGAGATCAGCCCCAGCATTTT. Translated: CASSRGRDQPQHF.

V and J are TRBV5-1 and TRBJ1-1, with TRBD1 as a possible D gene (6 bases). Germline lookup yields CDR1 SGHRS and CDR2 YFSETQ. The CDR3 extends over 15 amino acids. V lost 1 base, J lost 4 bases, and 14 bases lay in between. The CDR3 region has the DNA TGCGCCAGCAGCTTGACAGGGAGGCTTGGCACTGAAGCTTTCTTT. This translates into CASSLTGRLGTEAFF. Based on the CDR3 plus reference TRBV5-1 and TRBJ1-1, the full variable domain is KAGVTQTPRYLIKTRGQQVTLSCSPISGHRSVSWYQQTPGQGLQFLFEYFSETQRNKGNFPGRFSGRQFSNSRSEMNVSTLELGDSALYLCASSLTGRLGTEAFFGQGTRLTVV.

This clone came up once. The chain carries TRBV29-1 and TRBJ2-7; the D gene is possibly TRBD2 (6 bases). Trimming left V 6 bases short and J 6 bases short, with 27 bases between. The CDR3 totals 16 residues. CDR1 and CDR2 from the germline V gene are SQVTM and ANQGSEA. The DNA for the CDR3 is TGCAGCGTCGCTCTGCCGGGGGACCCGGCGATCATCGAGCAGTACGTC. Translation gives CSVALPGDPAIIEQYV.

V usage is TRBV5-8 and J usage is TRBJ2-7, with D unclear. Trimming took 0 bases from V and 1 from J, leaving 5 bases between them. The CDR3 runs 13 residues. Germline V gene data show CDR1 as SGHTS and CDR2 as YDEGEE. The CDR3 protein is CASSLVGSYEQYV. DNA for the CDR3: TGTGCCAGCAGCTTGGTCGGGTCCTACGAGCAGTACGTC.

The J gene is TRBJ2-5, the V gene TRBV19; 8 nucleotides align to TRBD1. J was trimmed by 5 bases and V by 4 bases; bases with no gene match: 9. This CDR3 contains 15 residues. Germline CDR1 LNHDA, CDR2 SQIVND (reference sequence). DNA of the CDR3: TGTGCCAGTAGTACCAATACAGGGGGAGGCGAGACCCAGTACTTC. Amino acid sequence: CASSTNTGGGETQYF.

The chain carries TRBV5-1 and TRBJ1-1; 12 nucleotides line up with TRBD1. The ends lost 4 bases at V and 6 bases at J; junction bases unmatched: 4. The CDR3 loop spans 14 amino acids. The germline V gene has CDR1 SGHRS and CDR2 YFSETQ. For the CDR3, the DNA is TGCGCCAGCAGCGCGGGACAGGGGGCTTCTGAAGCTTTCTTT. It encodes CASSAGQGASEAFF.

This chain joins TRBV20-1 and TRBJ2-5, with D unclear. V lost 3 bases, J lost 4 bases, and 9 bases lay in between. CDR1 and CDR2 (germline): DFQATT, SNEGSKA (reference sequence). This CDR3 is 12 amino acids long. The CDR3 bases are TGCAGTGCTAGTGCCAGACCAGAGACCCAGTACTTC. Translation: CSASARPETQYF.

This chain connects TRBV3-1 (or the pseudogene TRBV3-2) to TRBJ2-5; D is possibly TRBD1 or TRBD2 (6 bases each). This CDR3 is built from 15 residues. Deletions cut 0 bases from V and 5 bases from J, with 13 bases between. CDR1 and CDR2 from the germline V gene are LGHDT and YNNKEL (reference sequence). CDR3 DNA: TGTGCCAGCAGCCAAGATAGTCTGGGGGGCGAGACCCAGTACTTC. Translation gives CASSQDSLGGETQYF.

The chain is built from TRBV15 and TRBJ1-1; D perhaps matches TRBD1 (5 bases). V lost 0 bases to trimming and J lost 5 bases, with 10 bases between them. CDR1 is LNHNV and CDR2 is YYDKDF in the germline V gene (reference sequence). This CDR3 has 14 residues. The CDR3 DNA reads TGTGCCACCAGCAGAGATGGGGGTTGGACTGAAGCTTTCTTT. Amino acid sequence: CATSRDGGWTEAFF.

This clone was recorded only once. The chain combines TRBV9 with TRBJ1-2, with D perhaps matching TRBD1 (6 bases). Trimming cost V 3 bases and J 4 bases, with 13 bases left between them. Germline CDR1 is SGDLS and CDR2 is YYNGEE. The CDR3 spans 14 residues. The DNA of the CDR3 is TGTGCCAGCAGCGCCCAAACAGGGACCTATGGCTACACCTTC. This codes for CASSAQTGTYGYTF.

The chain recombines TRBV12-5 with TRBJ1-1; maybe TRBD1 (5 bases). The germline V gene has CDR1 LGHNT and CDR2 FRNRAP. The CDR3 consists of 13 residues. Between the trimmed V and J ends, which lost 8 bases and 0 bases, there was a span of 10 bases. The CDR3 coding sequence is TGTGCTAGTAGGGACCTTATGAACACTGAAGCTTTCTTT. Its protein is CASRDLMNTEAFF.

The chain employs TRBV9 and TRBJ2-3, with 11 positions matching TRBD2. Germline CDR1 and CDR2: SGDLS and YYNGEE. The CDR3 loop spans 17 amino acids. The V gene end was trimmed by 0 bases and the J gene end by 6 bases; junction bases not matched to a gene: 9. The CDR3 region has the DNA TGTGCCAGCAGCGTAGGGCTAGCGGGGGGAGTATCGGATACGCAGTATTTT. Protein sequence: CASSVGLAGGVSDTQYF.

The V gene is TRBV21-1, the J gene TRBJ1-2. TRBV21-1 is described as a pseudogene. This CDR3 region has 16 residues. Written as DNA, the CDR3 is TGTGCCAGCAGCGGGGGGCGGCCACCGAAAAACTATGGCTACACCTTC. Translated, it gives CASSGGRPPKNYGYTF.

V gene TRBV6-5 combines with J gene TRBJ1-1; weak D call: TRBD1 (5 bases). Germline CDR1 reads MNHEY; CDR2 reads SVGAGI. Trimming left V 11 bases short and J 0 bases short, with 13 bases between. This CDR3 region has 13 residues. In nucleotides, the CDR3 is TGTGCCGGCGGACAACGATTGAACACTGAAGCTTTCTTT. It encodes CAGGQRLNTEAFF.

The chain joins TRBV24-1 to TRBJ1-2; unclear D gene. The V gene's germline CDR1 is KGHDR and CDR2 SFDVKD. This CDR3 contains 14 residues. V shed 3 bases and J shed 2 bases, with 9 bases lying between them. Written as DNA, the CDR3 is TGTGCCACCAGTGATCCGGCGGAAAACTATGGCTACACCTTC. Residues: CATSDPAENYGYTF.

The rearrangement joins TRBV5-4 to TRBJ1-2; perhaps TRBD1 as D (6 bases). Germline-derived CDR1 and CDR2 are SGHNT and YYREEE (reference sequence). Trimming took 4 bases from V and 2 from J, leaving 9 bases between them. The CDR3 has 13 residues. The chain's CDR3 is CASSHDRNYGYTF. Here the CDR3 DNA reads TGTGCCAGCAGCCACGACAGGAACTATGGCTACACCTTC.

J is TRBJ1-1 and V is TRBV5-1, with a tentative D call TRBD1 (5 bases). This CDR3 is built from 15 residues. The germline gives CDR1 SGHRS, CDR2 YFSETQ. Trimming cost V 3 bases and J 5 bases, with 17 bases left between them. Written as DNA, the CDR3 is TGCGCCAGCAGCTCCCTTATTGGGGCAGATACTGAAGCTTTCTTT. Protein: CASSSLIGADTEAFF. Full variable domain (outside the CDR3, taken from reference TRBV5-1 and TRBJ1-1): KAGVTQTPRYLIKTRGQQVTLSCSPISGHRSVSWYQQTPGQGLQFLFEYFSETQRNKGNFPGRFSGRQFSNSRSEMNVSTLELGDSALYLCASSSLIGADTEAFFGQGTRLTVV.

This clone occurred once. The chain recombines TRBV5-1 with TRBJ1-1; the D is unclear. Trimming left V 2 bases short and J 3 bases short, with 8 bases between. The germline V gene encodes CDR1 SGHRS and CDR2 YFSETQ. The CDR3 is 13 amino acids. The CDR3 here is CASSFGPDTEAFF. The CDR3 bases are TGCGCCAGCAGCTTCGGGCCTGACACTGAAGCTTTCTTT. Variable domain in full (rest from reference TRBV5-1 and TRBJ1-1): KAGVTQTPRYLIKTRGQQVTLSCSPISGHRSVSWYQQTPGQGLQFLFEYFSETQRNKGNFPGRFSGRQFSNSRSEMNVSTLELGDSALYLCASSFGPDTEAFFGQGTRLTVV.

CDR3 DNA sequence: TGTGCCAGCAGCGGGGGAACTCTCTACAATGAGCAGTTCTTC. Its protein product is CASSGGTLYNEQFF. This sequence joins TRBV6-2 or TRBV6-3 and TRBJ2-1; possible D gene TRBD2, 6 bases. V was clipped by 6 bases and J by 3 bases, with 12 bases between them. The CDR3 loop spans 14 amino acids. The germline V gene has CDR1 MNHEY and CDR2 SVGEGT.

The rearrangement links TRBV12-3 or TRBV12-4 to TRBJ1-5; no reliable D call. Trimming removed 5 bases at V and 4 bases at J, with 9 bases between. This CDR3 is 13 amino acids long. CDR3 in DNA: TGTGCCAGCAGTCGAGTAAGGAATCAGCCCCAGCATTTT. Its translation: CASSRVRNQPQHF.

The chain employs TRBV7-9 and TRBJ1-1, with D possibly matching TRBD1 (6 bases). V was pared by 3 bases and J by 4 bases, with 9 bases between. The germline V gene has CDR1 SEHNR and CDR2 FQNEAQ (reference sequence). This CDR3 spans 13 amino acids. CDR3 sequence (DNA): TGTGCCAGCAGCTTTAGACAGGCCACTGAAGCTTTCTTT. It translates to CASSFRQATEAFF.

J is TRBJ2-1 and V is TRBV4-2, with 12 bases that match TRBD2. The V gene's germline CDR1 is LGHNA and CDR2 YNFKEQ. After removal of 5 bases from V and 4 bases from J, the junction contained 6 bases not matched to a gene. CDR3 size: 16 residues. The CDR3 loop is CASSGRLAGVYNEQFF. The CDR3 region has the DNA TGTGCCAGCAGCGGCAGACTAGCGGGGGTATACAATGAGCAGTTCTTC.

The CDR3 nucleotides read TGTGCCAGCAGCCAGGGACAGTATTATGGCTACACCTTC. This sequence encodes CASSQGQYYGYTF. V usage is TRBV7-9 and J usage is TRBJ1-2; 7 nucleotides match TRBD1. In germline, CDR1 is SEHNR, CDR2 FQNEAQ (reference sequence). The J segment lost 5 bases and the V segment lost 5 bases, leaving 5 bases of the junction unmatched. The CDR3 covers 13 residues.

The chain has TRBV7-2 and TRBJ2-4, with 16 bases aligning to TRBD2. This CDR3 is built from 18 residues. J gave up 3 bases and V 5 bases, and 7 bases lay outside the gene matches. The V gene's germline CDR1 is SGHTA and CDR2 FQGNSA. The CDR3 sequence: CASSQGLAGGPGKNIQYF. DNA of the CDR3: TGTGCCAGCAGCCAGGGACTAGCGGGAGGGCCTGGCAAAAACATTCAGTACTTC.

The CDR3 nucleotides are TGTGCCTGGGCGAGGGGAATGGCTTTCTTT. This codes for CAWARGMAFF. The chain combines TRBV30 with TRBJ1-1, with a tentative D call TRBD1 (5 bases). Trimming left V 5 bases short and J 11 bases short, with 12 bases between. The CDR3 is 10 residues long. CDR1 is GTSNPN, CDR2 SVGIG, per germline (reference sequence).

The gene calls are TRBV25-1 and TRBJ1-2, with a weak D call TRBD1 (6 bases). The CDR3 runs to 13 residues. The V and J ends lost 4 bases and 8 bases respectively, with 14 bases between them. Germline CDR1 is MGHDK and CDR2 is SYGVNS. The CDR3 coding sequence is TGTGCCAGCAGTGCTCCGGGGGCGCGAGGCTACACCTTC. This encodes CASSAPGARGYTF.

V gene TRBV2 combines with J gene TRBJ1-2; no firm D call. The germline V and J ends were trimmed by 2 bases and 5 bases, with 6 bases remaining between them. CDR3 size: 12 residues. Looked up from germline, CDR1 is SNHLY and CDR2 is FYNNEI. CDR3: CASSESRYGYTF. In nucleotides, the CDR3 is TGTGCCAGCAGTGAAAGTCGGTATGGCTACACCTTC.

The chain joins TRBV30 to TRBJ1-1; tentatively, D is TRBD1 (6 bases). The CDR3 totals 12 residues. Trimming cost V 0 bases and J 4 bases, with 6 bases left between them. Germline loops: CDR1 GTSNPN, CDR2 SVGIG (reference sequence). The CDR3 sequence is CAWSVGATEAFF. DNA of the CDR3: TGTGCCTGGAGTGTGGGGGCCACTGAAGCTTTCTTT. Variable domain in full (rest from reference TRBV30 and TRBJ1-1): SQTIHQWPATLVQPVGSPLSLECTVEGTSNPNLYWYRQAAGRGLQLLFYSVGIGQISSEVPQNLSASRPQDRQFILSSKKLLLSDSGFYLCAWSVGATEAFFGQGTRLTVV.

This sequence joins TRBV19 and TRBJ2-5; D call uncertain. From germline, CDR1 is LNHDA and CDR2 SQIVND (reference sequence). Trimming cost V 6 bases and J 1 base, with 12 bases left between them. The CDR3 sequence is 14 residues long. The chain's CDR3 is CASSRRLLQETQYF. The CDR3, as DNA: TGTGCCAGTAGCCGACGGCTGCTCCAAGAGACCCAGTACTTC.

The genes are TRBV19 and TRBJ2-3; D perhaps matches TRBD1 (6 bases). CDR1 and CDR2 (germline): LNHDA, SQIVND (reference sequence). The CDR3 has 14 amino acids. V gave up 4 bases and J gave up 4 bases, with 12 bases separating them. The CDR3 loop is CASSTTGFADTQYF. In nucleotides, the CDR3 is TGTGCCAGTAGTACCACAGGGTTCGCAGATACGCAGTATTTT.

The chain links TRBV23-1 to TRBJ2-3; D is perhaps TRBD2 (6 bases). TRBV23-1 is identified as an open reading frame with a role that is uncertain. V lost 4 bases to trimming and J lost 1 base, with 18 bases between them. CDR3 length equals 17 residues. In DNA form, the CDR3 reads TGCGCCAGCAGTCCCCTTAGGTTGGGAGGCCGCACAGATACGCAGTATTTT. It yields the protein CASSPLRLGGRTDTQYF.

The chain is built from TRBV30 and TRBJ1-2; D is perhaps TRBD1 (5 bases). Trimming left V 5 bases short and J 1 base short, with 17 bases between. The CDR3 is 15 amino acids. Germline lookup yields CDR1 GTSNPN and CDR2 SVGIG (reference sequence). The CDR3 bases are TGTGCCTGGGACCCCTCCGCAGGGATTAACTATGGCTACACCTTC. It translates to CAWDPSAGINYGYTF.